This paragraph covers one T cell receptor (beta chain) sequence. Other DNA sequences in the same sample also yield this CDR3. The data were obtained in a study of T cell responses to AZD1222 COVID-19 vaccine. The CDR3 spans 13 residues. Trimming removed 0 bases from V and 10 bases from J, with 7 bases in between. Germline CDR1 and CDR2: LNHNV and YYDKDF (reference sequence). This table comes from immunoSEQ multiplex PCR, and its TCRdb copy is limited to in-frame clones, with some not included. The sample contains about 97,000 clones, less than 90% of which appear only once. The rearrangement joins TRBV15 to TRBJ1-6; TRBD1 might be the D (5 bases). This clonotype originated in an adult in good health. The sequencing used peripheral blood, collected on day 0 of AZD1222 vaccination. CDR3 DNA: TGTGCCACCAGCAGAGAGGGGGACTCACCCCTCCACTTT. Translated: CATSREGDSPLHF.